This T cell receptor beta chain derives from a study of T cells after yellow fever vaccination. Across the whole study: Fractions with few cells were prepared using SMART-Seq v4 Ultra Low Input. Findings and caveats of the study: The study found a weaker secondary response that peaked faster, day 5 versus 15. A limited proportion of clonotypes was detected within both the CD4 and CD8 compartments.

Many counts were recorded for this clonotype. What it binds is not known. Template switching by 5'RACE produced TCR cDNA, adding a universal primer site and UMIs. MiXCR, run by TCRdb on the 5' RACE reads, gives a single entry per CDR3 protein. This sample has approximately 150,000 distinct CDR3 sequences, with 7% to 9% found just once. With 3 bases removed from V and 0 bases from J, the gap between germline ends came to 15 bases. Germline V lookup: CDR1 LNHDA, CDR2 SQIVND (reference sequence). This CDR3 has 17 amino acids. The source material was CD4+ T cells sorted from PBMCs, sampled 5 days after the yellow fever booster vaccination. The rearrangement uses TRBV19 and TRBJ1-5, with D unclear. The source of this sequence is a man between 25 and 39 years old who received the YFV17D yellow fever vaccine. The CDR3 protein is CASSISLRGFSNQPQHF. The DNA for the CDR3 is TGTGCCAGTAGTATCAGCCTTCGAGGCTTTAGCAATCAGCCCCAGCATTTT.